This is a list of T cell receptor beta chains from one sample in a study of T cell responses to AZD1222 COVID-19 vaccine. Sequencing used immunoSEQ multiplex PCR; TCRdb keeps in-frame clones, though not all of them. The sample holds about 54,000 clones; approximately 86% are singletons and the top ten take 6% to 7.5%. The sequences come from peripheral blood, collected 28 days after the second AZD1222 dose. Receptors originate from an adult who received the AZD1222 COVID-19 vaccine. Both conserved end residues are part of each CDR3. The D gene is left open where the match is weak. Size is omitted from some rows. Given values are once, few, many or a class for expanded clones.

TRBV28	14	TRBJ2-3	.	.	TGTGCCAGCAAAAGCCCCCGGGGCCCAGATACGCAGTATTTT	CASKSPRGPDTQYF
TRBV7-2	11	TRBJ2-1	.	.	TGTGCCAGCAGCTTTCTCTCTGAGCAGTTCTTC	CASSFLSEQFF
TRBV18	17	TRBJ2-1	.	.	TGTGCCAGCTCACCTGCGAGGGGGACGAGCTCCTACAATGAGCAGTTCTTC	CASSPARGTSSYNEQFF
TRBV18	13	TRBJ2-7	.	.	TGTGCCAGCTCCTACCAGAGAGCATACGAGCAGTACTTC	CASSYQRAYEQYF
TRBV4-1	17	TRBJ2-5	.	.	TGCGCCAGCAGCCAAGACGAGGACGGTGGAGGCCAAGAGACCCAGTACTTC	CASSQDEDGGGQETQYF
TRBV18	13	TRBJ1-4	TRBD1	.	TGTGCCAGCTCTAGGGACAGCAATGAAAAACTGTTTTTT	CASSRDSNEKLFF
TRBV2	16	TRBJ1-3	.	.	TGTGCCAGCAGTGAAGTAGGGGTTCGCACTGGAAACACCATATATTTT	CASSEVGVRTGNTIYF
TRBV10-3	15	TRBJ1-1	TRBD1	.	TGTGCCATCAGTGAGTCAGGGACAGGAGACACTGAAGCTTTCTTT	CAISESGTGDTEAFF
TRBV7-2	15	TRBJ2-1	TRBD1	.	TGTGCCAGCAGCCCGACGGTGGGACAGGGGTATGAGCAGTTCTTC	CASSPTVGQGYEQFF
TRBV29-1	13	TRBJ1-5	.	.	TGCAGCGTAAAATCGCAGGGTAACCAGCCCCAGCATTTT	CSVKSQGNQPQHF
TRBV15	16	TRBJ2-6	.	.	TGTGCCACCAGCAGAGCGGGGGGCTTTGGGGCCAACGTCCTGACTTTC	CATSRAGGFGANVLTF
TRBV6-1	14	TRBJ1-4	.	.	TGTGCCAGCAGTTCCCGGGTGCGCCCGGAAAAACTGTTTTTT	CASSSRVRPEKLFF
TRBV11-2	11	TRBJ2-1	.	.	TGTGCCAGCAGCGGACAGAATGAGCAGTTCTTC	CASSGQNEQFF
TRBV7-2	12	TRBJ1-1	.	.	TGTGCCAGCAGCTCAGAGGGGGGCGGGACTTTCTTT	CASSSEGGGTFF
TRBV5-5	13	TRBJ2-7	TRBD1	.	TGTGCCAGCAGCTTGCAGGGGGTGTATGAGCAGTACTTC	CASSLQGVYEQYF
TRBV7-9	15	TRBJ2-1	.	.	TGTGCCAGCAGGTATTTAAGCGGTACCTACAATGAGCAGTTCTTC	CASRYLSGTYNEQFF
TRBV27	15	TRBJ2-1	TRBD2	.	TGTGCCAGCAGTTTGGAAGCGGGGGGATGGACTGAGCAGTTCTTC	CASSLEAGGWTEQFF
TRBV27	13	TRBJ1-6	.	.	TGTGCCAGCAGTTTACAATGGAATTCACCCCTCCACTTT	CASSLQWNSPLHF
TRBV2	12	TRBJ2-3	.	.	TGTGCCAGCAGTGAAGGCGGCTGGACGCAGTATTTT	CASSEGGWTQYF
TRBV7-2	14	TRBJ2-2	.	.	TGTGCCAGCAGCTTCGGGCGCCATTCCGGGGAGCTGTTTTTT	CASSFGRHSGELFF
TRBV6-5	16	TRBJ2-5	TRBD2	.	TGTGCCAGCCGTTGGGCGGGAGCGGGGGCCCGAGAGACCCAGTACTTC	CASRWAGAGARETQYF
TRBV15	16	TRBJ1-1	TRBD1	.	TGTGCCACCAGCAGAGGATCCAGGGGGCTGAACACTGAAGCTTTCTTT	CATSRGSRGLNTEAFF
TRBV5-6	12	TRBJ2-7	.	.	TGTGCCAGCAGCTTGGAGGCCGAGAAGCAGTACTTC	CASSLEAEKQYF
TRBV28	16	TRBJ1-2	TRBD1	.	TGTGCCAGCAGTTTATCGCCAGGGGGTCTACCGGGTGGCTACACCTTC	CASSLSPGGLPGGYTF
TRBV5-1	12	TRBJ2-5	.	once	TGCGCCAGCAGCACCAACCAAGAGACCCAGTACTTC	CASSTNQETQYF
TRBV18	15	TRBJ1-6	.	.	TGTGCCAGCTCACCTCTGAGGTACTATAATTCACCCCTCCACTTT	CASSPLRYYNSPLHF
TRBV11-2	16	TRBJ2-2	.	.	TGTGCCAGCAGCTCCCAGGGGCACTCGAACACCGGGGAGCTGTTTTTT	CASSSQGHSNTGELFF
TRBV7-9	15	TRBJ2-5	.	.	TGTGCCAGCACCCAAGGGGCGATTAACCAAGAGACCCAGTACTTC	CASTQGAINQETQYF
TRBV19	15	TRBJ2-2	.	.	TGTGCCAGTACCAGGAGACAGTCGAACACCGGGGAGCTGTTTTTT	CASTRRQSNTGELFF
TRBV6-5	15	TRBJ1-1	.	once	TGTGCCAGCAGCCACATAGGGATAGGCAACACTGAAGCTTTCTTT	CASSHIGIGNTEAFF
TRBV7-2	15	TRBJ1-2	.	.	TGTGCCAGCAGCTTAGTCCCCGGGGGTAACTATGGCTACACCTTC	CASSLVPGGNYGYTF
TRBV19	14	TRBJ2-1	TRBD1	.	TGTGCCAGTAGTAACCAGGGGGTTTACAATGAGCAGTTCTTC	CASSNQGVYNEQFF
TRBV14	15	TRBJ2-6	.	.	TGTGCCAGCAGCCGAGTGCTCTCTGGGGCCAACGTCCTGACTTTC	CASSRVLSGANVLTF
TRBV28	12	TRBJ1-2	.	.	TGTGCCAGCAGTCCCGACTCGCGTAAGAGCACCTTC	CASSPDSRKSTF
TRBV28	14	TRBJ1-5	.	.	TGTGCCAGCAGTTCGTTGACTGGTGGTCAGCCCCAGCATTTT	CASSSLTGGQPQHF
TRBV5-1	16	TRBJ2-7	TRBD2	.	TGCGCCAGCAGCTTGGCGGGACTAGCGGGTTCCTACGAGCAGTACTTC	CASSLAGLAGSYEQYF
TRBV10-3	14	TRBJ2-3	.	.	TGTGCCACTCAAAACCGGGACACCACAGATACGCAGTATTTT	CATQNRDTTDTQYF
TRBV19	14	TRBJ2-5	TRBD1	few	TGTGCCAGTAGTATCACCGGGACAGAAGAGACCCAGTACTTC	CASSITGTEETQYF
TRBV9	16	TRBJ2-5	TRBD2	.	TGTGCCAGCTGCGTGTGGAGCGGGCAGGGAGGGGAGACCCAGTACTTC	CASCVWSGQGGETQYF
TRBV12-3/TRBV12-4	13	TRBJ2-2	TRBD2	.	TGTGCCAGCTCGCGGGAGACCACCGGGGAGCTGTTTTTT	CASSRETTGELFF
TRBV3-1/TRBV3-2	16	TRBJ2-5	TRBD2	.	TGTGCCAGCAGCCAAGAACAGCGGGGGGGCTTAGAGACCCAGTACTTC	CASSQEQRGGLETQYF
TRBV5-1	14	TRBJ1-1	TRBD1	.	TGCGCCAGCAGCTCGTCTGACAGGGAAACTGAAGCTTTCTTT	CASSSSDRETEAFF
TRBV7-7	13	TRBJ2-7	.	.	TGTGCTAGCAGCTCCCAGACCTGGGGCATGCAGTACTTC	CASSSQTWGMQYF
TRBV5-4	16	TRBJ2-5	.	.	TGTGCCAGCAGCTTTTCCGTCGGGCTTCTTAAAGAGACCCAGTACTTC	CASSFSVGLLKETQYF
TRBV6-5	14	TRBJ1-5	TRBD1	.	TGTGCCAGCAAAAAGGCACAGGGGAATCAGCCCCAGCATTTT	CASKKAQGNQPQHF
TRBV5-1	12	TRBJ1-1	.	.	TGCGCCAGCAGCTTCAATGAGGGGACAGCTTTCTTT	CASSFNEGTAFF
TRBV2	14	TRBJ1-1	TRBD1	once	TGTGCCAGCAGTGGGGCACAGGGGAACGCTGAAGCTTTCTTT	CASSGAQGNAEAFF
TRBV25-1	11	TRBJ2-7	.	.	TGTGCCAGCAGTGAATATCGCGAGCAGTACTTC	CASSEYREQYF
TRBV5-6	17	TRBJ2-2	TRBD2	.	TGTGCCAGCAGCTTGGTGTTAGCGGGAGCCAACACCGGGGAGCTGTTTTTT	CASSLVLAGANTGELFF
TRBV7-8	16	TRBJ1-5	.	once	TGTGCCAGCAGCTTAGCGGCGGGCAGGAGCAATCAGCCCCAGCATTTT	CASSLAAGRSNQPQHF
TRBV5-1	15	TRBJ1-6	.	.	TGCGCCAGCAGCTTGGCCGGAGGTGGGTATTCACCCCTCCACTTT	CASSLAGGGYSPLHF
TRBV18	18	TRBJ2-7	TRBD1	.	TGTGCCAGCTCACCACCCGGATTCTTGGGACAGGGGACCTACGAGCAGTACTTC	CASSPPGFLGQGTYEQYF
TRBV27	18	TRBJ1-5	TRBD1	.	TGTGCCAGCAGTTTGGTCGCCACAAGGGACAGTAGCAATCAGCCCCAGCATTTT	CASSLVATRDSSNQPQHF
TRBV28	13	TRBJ2-7	.	.	TGTGCCAGCAGTTTGGTACAGCCTTACGAGCAGTACTTC	CASSLVQPYEQYF
TRBV7-2	15	TRBJ1-2	.	.	TGTGCCAGCAGCAACCGGGACCCAAGAGATCATGGCTACACCTTC	CASSNRDPRDHGYTF